Here is one T cell receptor beta chain with its context. The germline V gene has CDR1 SEHNR and CDR2 FQNEAQ (reference sequence). The length of the CDR3 is 14 residues. V lost 2 bases and J 6 bases, leaving 10 bases between the germline ends. The entry originates in a study of blood T cell repertoires in COVID-19. Background on the study: T cells, B-cell-depleted T cells, or PBMCs supplied cDNA or gDNA.

Measured with immunoSEQ multiplex PCR; TCRdb has only the in-frame clones, and not every one. The sample has fewer than 250,000 clones, around 82% seen once; the top ten hold about 8.1%. The sequence came from a woman aged 50 to 60 with acute or convalescent COVID-19. J is TRBJ2-2 and V is TRBV7-9, with a tentative D call TRBD1 (5 bases). The specimen sequenced was peripheral blood. The CDR3 region is CASSLPGSPGELFF. CDR3 coding DNA: TGTGCCAGCAGCTTACCAGGGTCCCCCGGGGAGCTGTTTTTT. The full variable domain, its missing parts supplied by reference TRBV7-9 and TRBJ2-2, is DTGVSQNPRHKITKRGQNVTFRCDPISEHNRLYWYRQTLGQGPEFLTYFQNEAQLEKSRLLSDRFSAERPKGSFSTLEIQRTEQGDSAMYLCASSLPGSPGELFFGEGSRLTVL.